This T cell receptor beta chain was retrieved from a study of metastatic and nonmetastatic thyroid tumors. Study conclusions and caveats: As reported, TCR beta diversity in blood and tumor was significantly higher in malignant thyroid tumors than in benign nodules.

MiXCR reprocessed the PCR reads for TCRdb. Here the sample spans 11,000 or so clones, 27% being singletons. This clone came up a few times. The antigen is undetermined. Every patient underwent thyroid surgery untreated. Input material: adjacent normal tissue. This TCR derives from a male donor with papillary thyroid cancer or a benign thyroid nodule (not recorded which). Some clones in this sample may be carry-over from other donors' samples.

CDR3 sequence reads: CASSYSGRAENEQFF. The CDR3 coding sequence is TGTGCCAGCAGTTACTCCGGCAGGGCGGAGAATGAGCAGTTCTTC. The genes are TRBV6-5 and TRBJ2-1; tentatively, D is TRBD1 (5 bases). Trimming took 0 bases from V and 7 from J, leaving 13 bases between them. The CDR3 totals 15 residues. Per germline, CDR1 MNHEY and CDR2 SVGAGI.